The 23 T cell receptor beta chains reported below all come from one sample, sequenced in a study of tumor-infiltrating lymphocytes in primary liver carcinoma (dated by TCRdb to 2016 to 2017). Total RNA and DNA were co-extracted without cell sorting from approximately 22-30 mg of bulk tissue using the AllPrep DNA/RNA mini kit. Sequencing was performed on an Illumina HiSeq 2500. TCRbeta-specific cDNA was reverse-transcribed from approximately 500 ng total RNA using a constant-region primer and ProtoScript II reverse transcriptase. The TCRbeta libraries were prepared through three rounds of nested multiplex PCR following a slightly modified ARM-PCR procedure. Each of the first two PCR rounds ran for around 10 cycles using multiplex TRBV1-TRBV30 forward primers together with a Cbeta reverse primer. The raw public data were reprocessed by TCRdb itself: fastp quality trimming at Q25, MiXCR clonotype calling, in-frame beta chains only. Identical CDR3 proteins give one entry, which carries the most common genes and DNA. The sample has 90,000 to 100,000 distinct CDR3 sequences on record, 55% to 75% of them singletons. The ten largest clones take up more than 8% of the sample.

Sequencing was carried out using liver tumor tissue from sampling region 5. The sample's cell subset or site label, decoded: tumor region T5, tumor centre. These receptors all come from a woman aged 55-70 years with primary liver carcinoma and hepatitis B virus infection.

For this clonotype: No conserved phenylalanine or tryptophan is present at the end of the CDR3, so a read error is the likely explanation. It is unclear where the CDR3 begins or ends on the DNA, so no DNA is shown, and the CDR3 is as TCRdb lists it. This chain links TRBV11-2 with TRBJ2-7; TRBD2, the table's D call, was not compared with the DNA. The length of the CDR3 is 12 amino acids, counting both ends. The germline gives CDR1 SGHAT, CDR2 FQNNGV. CDR3 residues: CASSSGLVGVSL.

Concerning this clonotype: The conserved final phenylalanine or tryptophan is absent from the CDR3, which likely points to a read error. The chain has TRBV6-5 and TRBJ2-7; TRBD2 agrees at 7 bases. Germline loops: CDR1 MNHEY, CDR2 SVGAGI. CDR3 size: 18 residues. The CDR3 coding sequence is TGTGTCAGCGTCGGGAGGAGGGGAAGAGACTCACCCACCTACGAGCAGTACTCC. This gives the protein CVSVGRRGRDSPTYEQYS.

Details on this clonotype: At one end, the junction sequence differs from germline, possibly due to a read error. The chain links TRBV11-2 to TRBJ1-1, with a tentative D call TRBD1 (5 bases). The CDR3 has 13 residues. The germline gives CDR1 SGHAT, CDR2 FQNNGV. The CDR3: CASIFHGGTKAFF. The CDR3 DNA is TGCGCCAGCATCTTTCATGGTGGGACTAAAGCTTTCTTT.

The chain joins TRBV29-1 to TRBJ2-1; TRBD2 agrees at 13 bases. Germline CDR1 and CDR2: SQVTM and ANQGSEA. The CDR3 has 19 amino acids. The CDR3 coding sequence is TGCAGAGTCGAGACGTACCGGACTAGCGGGAGAGGGTCCTACAATGAGCAGTTCTTC. This encodes CRVETYRTSGRGSYNEQFF.

The count of this clonotype is one. Sequence at one end of the junction differs from germline and may be a read error. The chain joins TRBV11-2 to TRBJ1-2; maybe TRBD1 (5 bases). Germline CDR1 reads SGHAT; CDR2 reads FQNNGV. CDR3 length equals 14 residues. The CDR3 DNA sequence: TGTGCCTGCAGCTTTTCACAGGCTAATAATGGCTACACCTTC. This encodes CACSFSQANNGYTF.

As to this clonotype: A much larger clone is a single base away; this may be a read error. The chain recombines TRBV6-1 with TRBJ2-1, with D maybe TRBD1 (6 bases). CDR3 length: 16 residues. Germline V gene lookup returns CDR1 MNHNS and CDR2 SASEGT. For the CDR3, the DNA is TGTGCCAGCCGTGAAGCGTACAGGGATACCTACAATGAGCAGTTCTTC. Its translation: CASREAYRDTYNEQFF.

V gene TRBV11-1 combines with J gene TRBJ2-1; no clear D gene. Per germline, CDR1 SGHAT and CDR2 FQDESV (reference sequence). The V end lost 8 bases, the J end lost 1 base, and 15 bases lay between the germline ends. This CDR3 is 15 amino acids long. CDR3 residues: CASGAWLRSYNEQFF. CDR3 in DNA: TGTGCCAGCGGCGCGTGGCTTAGATCCTACAATGAGCAGTTCTTC.

About this clonotype: Possible read error: a much larger clone is one base away. The chain links TRBV5-1 to TRBJ2-1; 8 bases map to TRBD2. The germline CDR1 and CDR2 sequences are SGHRS and YFSETQ. V gave up 3 bases and J gave up 6 bases; unmatched junction bases: 5. The CDR3 totals 14 residues. CDR3 sequence reads: CASSSRLAGNEQFF. The CDR3 DNA is TGCGCCAGCAGCTCCAGGCTAGCGGGCAATGAGCAGTTCTTC.

This clonotype was recorded at least ten times. The V call is TRBV5-1, the J call TRBJ1-1; D is perhaps TRBD1 (5 bases). Germline loops: CDR1 SGHRS, CDR2 YFSETQ. The CDR3 is 13 amino acids. Trimming took off 6 bases at V and 2 bases at J, with 11 bases between the two ends. CDR3 loop: CASNWGSNTEAFF. CDR3 DNA sequence: TGCGCCAGCAATTGGGGCAGCAACACTGAAGCTTTCTTT. The whole variable domain, remainder taken from reference TRBV5-1 and TRBJ1-1, is KAGVTQTPRYLIKTRGQQVTLSCSPISGHRSVSWYQQTPGQGLQFLFEYFSETQRNKGNFPGRFSGRQFSNSRSEMNVSTLELGDSALYLCASNWGSNTEAFFGQGTRLTVV.

The chain links TRBV6-5 to TRBJ1-2, with D tentatively TRBD1 (5 bases). This CDR3 region has 15 residues. V shed 7 bases and J shed 8 bases, with 23 bases lying between them. Germline CDR1 reads MNHEY; CDR2 reads SVGAGI. The chain's CDR3 is CASNQVTGAAGGYTF. Written as DNA, the CDR3 is TGTGCCAGCAACCAAGTAACTGGGGCAGCAGGGGGCTACACCTTC.

This clonotype was detected many times. This chain uses TRBV5-1 with TRBJ2-7; 12 nucleotides align to TRBD1. This CDR3 comprises 15 residues. Germline V gene sequence: CDR1 SGHRS, CDR2 YFSETQ. V lost 3 bases to trimming and J lost 4 bases; unmatched junction nucleotides: 5. The CDR3 region has the DNA TGCGCCAGCAGCTATGGGACAGGGGGCTTATACGAGCAGTACTTC. Translating gives CASSYGTGGLYEQYF.

This clonotype was counted a few times. CDR3 nucleotide sequence: TGTGCCACGAAACATACCGGGATTACCACAGATACGCAGTATTTT. As protein: CATKHTGITTDTQYF. The genes are TRBV28 and TRBJ2-3; perhaps TRBD2 as D (5 bases). Per germline, CDR1 MDHEN and CDR2 SYDVKM. The CDR3 contains 15 residues. With 10 bases removed from V and 2 bases from J, the gap between germline ends came to 19 bases.

V and J are TRBV6-1 and TRBJ2-1, with D perhaps TRBD2 (5 bases). V lost 5 bases and J 10 bases, leaving 21 bases between the germline ends. The length of the CDR3 is 15 residues. Germline V lookup: CDR1 MNHNS, CDR2 SASEGT. The chain's CDR3 is CASSSGLVGASEQFF. The CDR3 DNA sequence: TGTGCCAGCAGTTCCGGGCTAGTGGGAGCATCAGAGCAGTTCTTC.

The rearrangement joins TRBV28 to TRBJ2-7; 15 positions agree with TRBD2. The ends lost 8 bases at V and 7 bases at J; junction bases unmatched: 21. The CDR3 has 19 amino acids. Germline-derived CDR1 and CDR2 are MDHEN and SYDVKM. CDR3 sequence: CASSTPRTSGRARFREQYF. The CDR3 nucleotides read TGTGCCAGCTCTACCCCCCGGACTAGCGGGAGGGCCCGCTTTCGGGAGCAGTACTTC.

This clonotype was counted ten times or more. This chain joins TRBV10-3 and TRBJ2-2; possibly TRBD2 for D (5 bases). The CDR3 loop spans 15 amino acids. The V end lost 6 bases, the J end lost 0 bases, and 11 bases lay between the germline ends. The V gene's germline CDR1 is ENHRY and CDR2 SYGVKD. The CDR3 here is CAIRGAETNTGELFF. The CDR3, as DNA: TGTGCCATCAGGGGAGCGGAAACGAACACCGGGGAGCTGTTTTTT.

V usage is TRBV6-5 and J usage is TRBJ1-2, with a tentative D call TRBD1 (6 bases). Germline CDR1 reads MNHEY; CDR2 reads SVGAGI. Trimming removed 9 bases at V and 4 bases at J, with 15 bases between. The CDR3 consists of 13 residues. CDR3 loop: CARMIQGSYGYTF. The CDR3 coding sequence is TGTGCCAGAATGATACAGGGAAGCTATGGCTACACCTTC.

The chain is built from TRBV7-9 and TRBJ1-1, with a possible D match to TRBD1 (5 bases). This CDR3 has 13 amino acids. V was cut by 4 bases and J by 5 bases, with 11 bases left in between. CDR1 and CDR2 from the germline V gene are SEHNR and FQNEAQ (reference sequence). The CDR3 DNA follows: TGTGCCAGCAGCTACGGCAAGGGGACTGAAGCTTTCTTT. Protein product: CASSYGKGTEAFF.

For this clonotype: A much larger clone sits a single nucleotide away, making a read error possible. V usage is TRBV12-3 or TRBV12-4 and J usage is TRBJ2-1; D is unresolved. This CDR3 has 12 residues. The germline V and J ends were trimmed by 5 bases and 8 bases, with 10 bases remaining between them. CDR3 nucleotide sequence: TGTGCCAGCAGTCCACAAGACGATGAGCAGTTCTTC. Amino acid sequence: CASSPQDDEQFF.

On this clonotype: This clone may be a read error of a much larger clone one base away. The rearrangement uses TRBV5-1 and TRBJ2-7, with D uncertain. V lost 1 base and J lost 3, with 8 bases in between. The CDR3 sequence is 13 residues long. The germline CDR1 and CDR2 sequences are SGHRS and YFSETQ. For the CDR3, the DNA is TGCGCCAGCAGCTTGTTGGAGAACTACGAGCAGTACTTC. Protein sequence: CASSLLENYEQYF.

The J gene is TRBJ2-5, the V gene TRBV4-2; 7 nucleotides agree with TRBD2. With 3 bases clipped from V and 0 bases from J, the junction kept 10 bases outside the gene matches. CDR1 is LGHNA, CDR2 YNFKEQ, per germline. This CDR3 comprises 17 residues. The CDR3 DNA is TGTGCCAGCAGCCAGTCGTGGGGTCGGGAGGACCAAGAGACCCAGTACTTC. Residues: CASSQSWGREDQETQYF.

This clonotype was observed a handful of times. A read error may explain this, as a much larger clone is one base away. V is TRBV4-2 and J is TRBJ1-2; maybe TRBD1 (5 bases). This CDR3 is 18 amino acids long. Trimming cost V 8 bases and J 0 bases, with 25 bases left between them. Germline V gene lookup returns CDR1 LGHNA and CDR2 YNFKEQ. This CDR3 reads CASGKGDSRGSSNYGYTF. In DNA form, the CDR3 reads TGTGCCAGCGGCAAAGGGGATTCTAGGGGCTCATCTAACTATGGCTACACCTTC.

As for this clonotype: One end of the junction does not line up with germline, which may come from a read error. J is TRBJ2-1 and V is TRBV29-1, with D possibly matching TRBD1 (6 bases). This CDR3 contains 15 residues. Germline loops: CDR1 SQVTM, CDR2 ANQGSEA. The CDR3 DNA sequence: TGCGGCGTTGAAGTGCGACAGGCGGCCTACAATGAGCAATTCTTC. Protein: CGVEVRQAAYNEQFF.

A word on this clonotype: One end of the junction varies from germline; a read error may be responsible. The chain carries TRBV11-3 and TRBJ2-3, with 8 nucleotides matching TRBD2. CDR1 and CDR2 from the germline V gene are SGHNT and YENEEA. The CDR3 extends over 14 amino acids. The CDR3: CASSFRTSTDTQRF. The CDR3 coding sequence is TGTGCCAGCAGCTTCAGGACTAGCACAGATACTCAGCGTTTT.